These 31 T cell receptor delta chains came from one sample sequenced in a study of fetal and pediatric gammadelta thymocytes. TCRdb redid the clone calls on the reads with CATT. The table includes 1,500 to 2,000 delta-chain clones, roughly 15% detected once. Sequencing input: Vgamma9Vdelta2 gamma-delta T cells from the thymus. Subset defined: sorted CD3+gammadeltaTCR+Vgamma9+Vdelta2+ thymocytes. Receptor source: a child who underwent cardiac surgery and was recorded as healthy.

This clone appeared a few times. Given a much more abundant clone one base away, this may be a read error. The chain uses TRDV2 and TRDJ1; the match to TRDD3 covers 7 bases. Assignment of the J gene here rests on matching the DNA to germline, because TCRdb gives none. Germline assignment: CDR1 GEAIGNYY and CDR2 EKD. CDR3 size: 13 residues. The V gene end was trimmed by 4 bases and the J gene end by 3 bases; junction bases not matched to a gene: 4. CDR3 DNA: TGTGCCTGTGATCGGGGATATCCCGATAAACTCATCTTT. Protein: CACDRGYPDKLIF.

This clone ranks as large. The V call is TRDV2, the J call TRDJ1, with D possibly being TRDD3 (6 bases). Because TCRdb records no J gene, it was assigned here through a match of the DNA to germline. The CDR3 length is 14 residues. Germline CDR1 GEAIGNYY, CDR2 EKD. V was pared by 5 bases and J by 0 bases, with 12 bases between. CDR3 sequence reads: CACGGIGYTDKLIF. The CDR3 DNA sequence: TGTGCCTGTGGCGGGATAGGGTACACCGATAAACTCATCTTT.

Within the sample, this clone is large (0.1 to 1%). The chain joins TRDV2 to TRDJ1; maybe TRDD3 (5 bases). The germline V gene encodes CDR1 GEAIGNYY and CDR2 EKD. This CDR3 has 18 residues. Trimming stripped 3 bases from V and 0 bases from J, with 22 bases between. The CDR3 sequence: CACDPRRVVLENTDKLIF. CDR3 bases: TGTGCCTGTGACCCGAGGCGGGTCGTACTGGAGAACACCGATAAACTCATCTTT.

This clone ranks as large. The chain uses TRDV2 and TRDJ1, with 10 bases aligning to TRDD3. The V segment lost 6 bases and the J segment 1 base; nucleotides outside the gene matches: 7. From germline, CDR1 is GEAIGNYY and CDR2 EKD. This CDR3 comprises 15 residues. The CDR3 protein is CACYLTGGFTDKLIF. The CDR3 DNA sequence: TGTGCCTGTTATCTTACTGGGGGATTCACCGATAAACTCATCTTT.

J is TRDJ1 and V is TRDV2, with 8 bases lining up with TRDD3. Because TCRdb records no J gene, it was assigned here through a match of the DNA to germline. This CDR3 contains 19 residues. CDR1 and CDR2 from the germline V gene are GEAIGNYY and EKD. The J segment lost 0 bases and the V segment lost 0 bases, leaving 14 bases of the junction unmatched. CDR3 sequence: CACDTGVWGRTGYTDKLIF. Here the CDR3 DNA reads TGTGCCTGTGACACCGGGGTCTGGGGGAGGACAGGGTACACCGATAAACTCATCTTT.

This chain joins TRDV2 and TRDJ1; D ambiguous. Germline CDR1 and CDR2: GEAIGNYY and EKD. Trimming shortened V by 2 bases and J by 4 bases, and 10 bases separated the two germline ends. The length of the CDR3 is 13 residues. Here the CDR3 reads CACDRLDNDKLIF. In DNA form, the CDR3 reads TGTGCCTGTGACAGACTAGATAACGATAAACTCATCTTT.

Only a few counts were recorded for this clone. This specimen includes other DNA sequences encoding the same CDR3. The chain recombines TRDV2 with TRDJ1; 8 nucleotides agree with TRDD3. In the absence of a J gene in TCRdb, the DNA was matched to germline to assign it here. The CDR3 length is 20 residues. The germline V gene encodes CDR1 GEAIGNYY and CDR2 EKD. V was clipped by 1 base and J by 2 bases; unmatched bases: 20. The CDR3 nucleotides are TGTGCCTGTGACACTCGTCTACGTACTGGGGGGTACGCTGGAACCGATAAACTCATCTTT. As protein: CACDTRLRTGGYAGTDKLIF.

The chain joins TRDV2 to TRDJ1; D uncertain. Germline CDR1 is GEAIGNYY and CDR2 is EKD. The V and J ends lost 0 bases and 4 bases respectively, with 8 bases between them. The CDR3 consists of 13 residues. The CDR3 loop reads CACDTGAVDKLIF. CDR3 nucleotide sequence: TGTGCCTGTGACACCGGGGCCGTCGATAAACTCATCTTT.

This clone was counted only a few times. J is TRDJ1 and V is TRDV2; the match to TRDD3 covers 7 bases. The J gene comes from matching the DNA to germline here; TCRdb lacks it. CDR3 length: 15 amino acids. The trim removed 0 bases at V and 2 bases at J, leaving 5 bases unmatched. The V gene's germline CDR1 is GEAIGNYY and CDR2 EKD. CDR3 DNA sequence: TGTGCCTGTGACACCGGGGGGATGGGGACCGATAAACTCATCTTT. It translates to CACDTGGMGTDKLIF.

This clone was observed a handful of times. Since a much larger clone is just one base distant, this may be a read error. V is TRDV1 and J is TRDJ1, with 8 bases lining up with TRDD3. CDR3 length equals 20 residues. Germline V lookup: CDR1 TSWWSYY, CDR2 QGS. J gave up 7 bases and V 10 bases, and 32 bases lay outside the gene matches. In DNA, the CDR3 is TGTGCTCCCCTCGGGGGGCTTTCGACAAAGCAATGGGGGATTCCTGTTAAACTCATCTTT. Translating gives CAPLGGLSTKQWGIPVKLIF.

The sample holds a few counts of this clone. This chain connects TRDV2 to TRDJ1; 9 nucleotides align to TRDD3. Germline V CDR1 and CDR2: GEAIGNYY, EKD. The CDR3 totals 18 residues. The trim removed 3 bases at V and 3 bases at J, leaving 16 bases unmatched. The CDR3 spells CACDGRAAWGMRSDKLIF. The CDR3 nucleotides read TGTGCCTGTGACGGGCGGGCAGCCTGGGGGATGCGGTCCGATAAACTCATCTTT.

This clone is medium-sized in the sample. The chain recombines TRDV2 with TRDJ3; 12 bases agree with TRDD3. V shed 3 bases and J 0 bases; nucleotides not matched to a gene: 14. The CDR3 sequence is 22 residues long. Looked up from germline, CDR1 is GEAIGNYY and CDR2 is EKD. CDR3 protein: CACDPRVLGDTPDSWDTRQMFF. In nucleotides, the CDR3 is TGTGCCTGTGACCCCCGAGTACTGGGGGATACTCCAGACTCCTGGGACACCCGACAGATGTTTTTC.

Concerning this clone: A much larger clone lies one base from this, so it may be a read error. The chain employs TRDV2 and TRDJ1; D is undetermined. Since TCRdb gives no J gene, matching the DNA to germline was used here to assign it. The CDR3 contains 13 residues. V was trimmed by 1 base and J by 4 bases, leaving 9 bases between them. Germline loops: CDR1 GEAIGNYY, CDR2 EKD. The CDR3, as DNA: TGTGCCTGTGACACTGGATCGCACGATAAACTCATCTTT. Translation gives CACDTGSHDKLIF.

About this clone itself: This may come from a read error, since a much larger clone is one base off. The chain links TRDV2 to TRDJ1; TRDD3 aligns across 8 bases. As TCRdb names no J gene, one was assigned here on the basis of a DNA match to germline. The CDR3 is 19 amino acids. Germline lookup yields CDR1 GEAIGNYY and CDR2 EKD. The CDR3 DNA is TGTGCTTGTGACCCGCTTTCCCCTCGTGGGGATACCTACACCGATAAACTCATCTTT. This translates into CACDPLSPRGDTYTDKLIF.

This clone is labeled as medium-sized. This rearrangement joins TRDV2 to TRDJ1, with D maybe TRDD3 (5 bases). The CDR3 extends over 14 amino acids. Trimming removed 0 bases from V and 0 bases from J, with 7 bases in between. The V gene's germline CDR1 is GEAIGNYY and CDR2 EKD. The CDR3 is CACDTGIYTDKLIF. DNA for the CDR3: TGTGCCTGTGACACCGGGATTTACACCGATAAACTCATCTTT.

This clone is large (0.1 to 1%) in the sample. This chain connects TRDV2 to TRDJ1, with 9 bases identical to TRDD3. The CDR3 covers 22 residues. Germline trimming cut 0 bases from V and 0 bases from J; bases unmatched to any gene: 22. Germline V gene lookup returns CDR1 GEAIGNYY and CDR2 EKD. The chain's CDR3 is CACDTGFFPRRTGGHYTDKLIF. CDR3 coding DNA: TGTGCCTGTGACACCGGTTTCTTTCCTAGGAGAACTGGGGGACACTACACCGATAAACTCATCTTT.

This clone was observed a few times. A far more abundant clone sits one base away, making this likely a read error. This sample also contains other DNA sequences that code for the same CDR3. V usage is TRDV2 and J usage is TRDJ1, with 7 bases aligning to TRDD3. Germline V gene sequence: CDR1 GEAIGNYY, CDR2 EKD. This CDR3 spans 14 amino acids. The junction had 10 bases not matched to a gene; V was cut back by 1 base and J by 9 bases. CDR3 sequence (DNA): TGTGCCTGTGACACGGTAGGGAGGCTGGGGGAACTCATCTTT. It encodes CACDTVGRLGELIF.

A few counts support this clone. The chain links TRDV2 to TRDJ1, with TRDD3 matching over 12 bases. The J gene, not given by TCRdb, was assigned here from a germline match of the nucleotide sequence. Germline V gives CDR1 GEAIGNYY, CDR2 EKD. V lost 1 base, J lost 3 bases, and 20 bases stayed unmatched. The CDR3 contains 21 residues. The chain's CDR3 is CACDTGSGGYVGPSGPDKLIF. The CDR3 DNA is TGTGCCTGTGACACAGGGTCTGGGGGATACGTGGGTCCTTCGGGGCCCGATAAACTCATCTTT.

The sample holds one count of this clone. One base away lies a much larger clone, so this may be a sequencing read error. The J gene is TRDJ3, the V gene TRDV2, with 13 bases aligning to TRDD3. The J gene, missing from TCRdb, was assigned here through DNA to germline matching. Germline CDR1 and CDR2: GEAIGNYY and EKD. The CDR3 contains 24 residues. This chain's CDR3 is CACDTGPGPTGGYASSWDTRRMFF. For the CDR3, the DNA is TGTGCCTGTGACACCGGACCCGGCCCTACTGGGGGATACGCCAGCTCCTGGGACACCCGACGGATGTTTTTC.

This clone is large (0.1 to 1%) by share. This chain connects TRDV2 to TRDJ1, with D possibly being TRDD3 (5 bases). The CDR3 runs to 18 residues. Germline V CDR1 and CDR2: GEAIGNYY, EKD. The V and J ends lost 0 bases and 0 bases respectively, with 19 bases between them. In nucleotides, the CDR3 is TGTGCCTGTGACACCCGGGGGCCTCCAAACCCGTACACCGATAAACTCATCTTT. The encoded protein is CACDTRGPPNPYTDKLIF.

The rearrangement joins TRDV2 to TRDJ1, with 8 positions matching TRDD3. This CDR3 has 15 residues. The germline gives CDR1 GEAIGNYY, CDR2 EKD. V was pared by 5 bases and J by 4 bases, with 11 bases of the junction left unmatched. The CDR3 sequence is CACVRRAGGDDKLIF. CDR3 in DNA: TGTGCCTGTGTACGGCGGGCTGGGGGAGACGATAAACTCATCTTT.

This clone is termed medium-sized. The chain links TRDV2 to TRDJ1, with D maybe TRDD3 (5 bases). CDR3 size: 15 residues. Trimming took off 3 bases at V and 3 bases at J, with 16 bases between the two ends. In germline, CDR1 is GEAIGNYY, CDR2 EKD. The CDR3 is CACDGGPGGADKLIF. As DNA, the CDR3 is TGTGCCTGTGACGGGGGGCCAGGGGGCGCCGATAAACTCATCTTT.

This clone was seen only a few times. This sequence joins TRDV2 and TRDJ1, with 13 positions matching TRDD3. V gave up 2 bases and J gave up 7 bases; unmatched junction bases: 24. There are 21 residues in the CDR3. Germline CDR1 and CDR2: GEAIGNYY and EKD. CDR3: CACDRRPSYVVLGDTAVKLIF. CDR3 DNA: TGTGCCTGTGACAGAAGGCCTTCCTACGTTGTACTGGGGGATACGGCTGTTAAACTCATCTTT.

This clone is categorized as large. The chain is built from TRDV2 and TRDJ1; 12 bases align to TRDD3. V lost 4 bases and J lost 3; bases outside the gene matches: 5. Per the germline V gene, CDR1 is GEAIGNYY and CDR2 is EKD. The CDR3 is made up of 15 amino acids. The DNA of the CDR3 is TGTGCCTGTGATCCTGGGGGATACGGCTCCGATAAACTCATCTTT. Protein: CACDPGGYGSDKLIF.

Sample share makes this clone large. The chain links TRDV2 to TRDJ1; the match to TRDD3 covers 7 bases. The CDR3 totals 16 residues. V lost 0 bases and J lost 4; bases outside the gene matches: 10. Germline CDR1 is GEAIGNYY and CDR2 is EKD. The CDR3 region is CACDTGRGTGVDKLIF. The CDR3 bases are TGTGCCTGTGACACCGGAAGGGGTACTGGGGTCGATAAACTCATCTTT.

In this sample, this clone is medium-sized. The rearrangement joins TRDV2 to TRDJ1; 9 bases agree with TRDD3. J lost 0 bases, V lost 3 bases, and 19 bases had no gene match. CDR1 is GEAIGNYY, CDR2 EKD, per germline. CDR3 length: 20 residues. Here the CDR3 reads CACDPRLVLGELLYTDKLIF. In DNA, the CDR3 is TGTGCCTGTGACCCCCGACTCGTACTGGGGGAACTGCTGTACACCGATAAACTCATCTTT.

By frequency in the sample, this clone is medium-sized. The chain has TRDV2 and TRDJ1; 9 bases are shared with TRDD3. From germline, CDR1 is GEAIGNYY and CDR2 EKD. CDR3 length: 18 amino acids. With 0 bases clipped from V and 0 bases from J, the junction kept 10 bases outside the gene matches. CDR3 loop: CACDTGEVGDRNTDKLIF. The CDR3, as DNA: TGTGCCTGTGACACCGGTGAGGTGGGGGATAGGAACACCGATAAACTCATCTTT.

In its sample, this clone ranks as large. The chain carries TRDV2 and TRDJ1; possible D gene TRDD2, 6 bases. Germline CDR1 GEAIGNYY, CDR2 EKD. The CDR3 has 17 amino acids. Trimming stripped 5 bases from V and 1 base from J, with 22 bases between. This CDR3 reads CACGTKAFRAGTDKLIF. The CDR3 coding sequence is TGTGCCTGTGGGACGAAGGCCTTCCGAGCGGGCACCGATAAACTCATCTTT.

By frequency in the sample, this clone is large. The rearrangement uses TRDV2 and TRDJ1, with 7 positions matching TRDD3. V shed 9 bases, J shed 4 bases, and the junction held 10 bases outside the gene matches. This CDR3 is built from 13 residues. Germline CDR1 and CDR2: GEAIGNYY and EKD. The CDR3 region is CAGRGMESDKLIF. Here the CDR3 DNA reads TGTGCCGGGAGGGGGATGGAGAGCGATAAACTCATCTTT.

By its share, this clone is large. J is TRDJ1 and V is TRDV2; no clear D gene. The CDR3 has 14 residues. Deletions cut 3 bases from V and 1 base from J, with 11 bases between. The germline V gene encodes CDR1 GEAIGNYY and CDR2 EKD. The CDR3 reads CACDDQKITDKLIF. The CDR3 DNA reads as TGTGCCTGTGACGACCAAAAGATCACCGATAAACTCATCTTT.

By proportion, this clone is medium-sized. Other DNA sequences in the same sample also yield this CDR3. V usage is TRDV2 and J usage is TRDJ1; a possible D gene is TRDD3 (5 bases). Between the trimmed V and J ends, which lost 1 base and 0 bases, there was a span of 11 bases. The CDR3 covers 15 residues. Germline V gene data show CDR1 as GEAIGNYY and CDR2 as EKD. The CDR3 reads CACDTGDPYTDKLIF. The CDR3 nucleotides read TGTGCCTGTGACACTGGGGACCCTTACACCGATAAACTCATCTTT.